This T cell receptor (beta chain) was obtained from a study of tumor-infiltrating lymphocytes in primary liver carcinoma. Priming with a constant-region primer yielded TCR beta cDNA from 500 ng total RNA. Three nested multiplex PCR rounds, a slightly modified ARM-PCR, produced the libraries for TCR beta. Forward primers for TRBV1-TRBV30 and a C-beta reverse primer served the first two PCR rounds, at around 11 cycles each. TCRdb fed the multiplex PCR reads into MiXCR, producing one record per CDR3 protein. The sample consists of 100,000 to 150,000 distinct CDR3 sequences, 60% to 80% of them appearing once. Both RNA and DNA were isolated together from approximately 20-30 mg of bulk tissue that had not been sorted. As to this clonotype: Its antigen is still unknown.

The CDR3 length is 16 residues. The germline V gene encodes CDR1 SGHAT and CDR2 FQDESV (reference sequence). General study results and limits: Tumor region pairs showed greater overlap than either tumor-adjacent or tumor-blood pairs did.

The specimen sequenced was liver tumor tissue from sampling region 3. The sample's subset: tumor region T3, left-lateral pole. This receptor was identified in a woman aged 55-70 years with primary liver carcinoma and hepatitis B virus infection. V usage is TRBV11-1 and J usage is TRBJ2-2, with TRBD2 matching 9 bases. CDR3 amino acids: CDISAGTSWNTGELFF. The CDR3 region has the DNA TGTGACATCAGCGCGGGGACTAGCTGGAACACCGGGGAGCTGTTTTTT.